This TCR beta chain comes out of a study of shared clonotypes between healthy human individuals. Study-level information: Those who served as donors were two women and a few men between the ages of 18 and 49. The study, taken as a whole, reports: Clonotype sharing among the donors was expected to vary with sequencing depth. It was only blood that was sampled, and tissue repertoires likely differ.

To note about this clone: The antigen is not known.

V gave up 4 bases and J gave up 4 bases, with 20 bases separating them. The CDR3 runs to 16 residues. The germline CDR1 and CDR2 sequences are LGHNA and YSLEER. This table comes from immunoSEQ multiplex PCR, and its TCRdb copy is limited to in-frame clones, with some not included. Here the sample spans some 95,000 clones, 68% being singletons. CD8 memory pooled CD45RO+ cells and CCR7-negative CD45RA+ TemRA cells. Specimen: memory CD8+ T cells sorted from blood. The sample's subset: CD45RO+ cells pooled with CCR7-negative TemRA cells. The TCR comes from a man aged 30-40 years in good health. The rearrangement uses TRBV4-3 and TRBJ2-7; no clear D gene. In nucleotides, the CDR3 is TGCGCCAGCAGCCCTTCTGGGGTTGGTAATTCGTACGAGCAGTACTTC. It encodes CASSPSGVGNSYEQYF.